What follows are 3 T cell receptor beta chains derived from one specimen sequenced in a study of cytomegalovirus exposure and HLA in healthy donors. The PCR made use of 60 Vbeta and 13 Jbeta primers. Assay used: immunoSEQ multiplex PCR; TCRdb lists only in-frame clones, some missing. The table has about 94,000 clones, around 66% seen once. The material sequenced was PBMCs. The receptors stem from a man younger than 40 in good health and CMV-seronegative.

The V call is TRBV2, the J call TRBJ2-7, with 8 bases matching TRBD2. Trimming at V came to 6 bases and at J to 4 bases, leaving 2 bases not matched to a gene. There are 12 residues in the CDR3. The germline V gene has CDR1 SNHLY and CDR2 FYNNEI. The CDR3 nucleotides are TGTGCCAGCAGAGCTAGCGGGTACGAGCAGTACTTC. Translation gives CASRASGYEQYF.

This clone came up once. This chain uses TRBV11-2 with TRBJ2-3; 11 nucleotides agree with TRBD2. V lost 5 bases to trimming and J lost 4 bases; unmatched junction nucleotides: 2. Germline CDR1 is SGHAT and CDR2 is FQNNGV. CDR3 length: 14 residues. CDR3 region: CASSLSGRADTQYF. CDR3 in DNA: TGTGCCAGCAGCCTTAGCGGGAGGGCAGATACGCAGTATTTT.

This chain connects TRBV27 to TRBJ2-7; D perhaps matches TRBD1 (6 bases). CDR3 size: 13 residues. The germline V gene encodes CDR1 MNHEY and CDR2 SMNVEV (reference sequence). The V end lost 6 bases, the J end lost 0 bases, and 9 bases lay between the germline ends. DNA for the CDR3: TGTGCCAGCAGGGGACATGCCTCCTACGAGCAGTACTTC. Translating gives CASRGHASYEQYF.